This T cell receptor beta chain was documented in a study of T cell clones after liver transplantation. Whole-study context: Post-transplant blood was tracked for graft-donor-reactive T cell clones identified in a pre-transplant mixed lymphocyte reaction. General study results and limits: Graft donor-reactive T cells possibly entered the graft instead of undergoing deletion. Compared with third party-reactive sequences, donor-reactive ones declined more, independent of withdrawal success.

For this clone: The antigen remains unidentified.

Measured with immunoSEQ multiplex PCR; TCRdb has only the in-frame clones, and not every one. The sample has some 59,000 clones, roughly 71% seen once. CDR1 is SGHNT and CDR2 is YYREEE in the germline V gene (reference sequence). This CDR3 has 16 amino acids. V lost 3 bases and J 6 bases, leaving 18 bases between the germline ends. This chain uses TRBV5-4 with TRBJ2-2; perhaps D is TRBD1 or TRBD2 (5 bases each). The sample here was CD4+ T cells from blood, taken at the 22-month timepoint. The source is a human patient who received a liver transplant. Some of the T cells might come from the graft donor. CDR3 sequence: CASSSNRGGGSGELFF. The CDR3 region has the DNA TGTGCCAGCAGCTCAAATCGAGGTGGGGGATCCGGGGAGCTGTTTTTT.